One and the same sample provided the 2 T cell receptor beta chains below, sequenced in a study of T cell responses to AZD1222 COVID-19 vaccine. The data were produced by immunoSEQ multiplex PCR, yet TCRdb's version contains in-frame clones alone and is incomplete. In the table there are about 54,000 clones, 87% of which are singletons. Sequences were derived from peripheral blood, sampled on day 0 of AZD1222 vaccination. These receptors originate from an adult in good health.

This chain joins TRBV4-3 and TRBJ2-1; 13 bases are a match to TRBD2. Germline-derived CDR1 and CDR2 are LGHNA and YSLEER. V lost 4 bases and J lost 7; bases outside the gene matches: 4. This CDR3 is 15 amino acids long. CDR3 amino acids: CASSLTSGGANEQFF. The DNA of the CDR3 is TGCGCCAGCAGCCTAACTAGCGGGGGGGCGAATGAGCAGTTCTTC.

V gene TRBV6-5 combines with J gene TRBJ2-1, with a weak D call TRBD1 (5 bases). Trimming left V 1 base short and J 4 bases short, with 8 bases between. This CDR3 has 14 amino acids. Per the germline V gene, CDR1 is MNHEY and CDR2 is SVGAGI. This chain's CDR3 is CASSYFDRYNEQFF. The CDR3 DNA reads as TGTGCCAGCAGTTACTTTGACAGATACAATGAGCAGTTCTTC.